This is a list of T cell receptor beta chains from one sample in a study of early T cells in non-severe SARS-CoV-2 infection. Via MiXCR, TCRdb re-called the 5' RACE reads, giving one row per CDR3 protein. The data hold 40,000 to 45,000 distinct CDR3 sequences, with roughly 4.7% observed a single time. Sequences were obtained from whole blood. Receptors were obtained from an adult who was a healthcare worker with PCR-confirmed SARS-CoV-2 infection or an uninfected control (not recorded which). CDR3s include the opening cysteine and the closing phenylalanine or tryptophan. A D gene is named only where the DNA matches it firmly. Size is stated for part of the rows, as once, few or many counts, or as a class when the clone is expanded.

size	V	D	J	DNA	CDR3
few	TRBV9	NA	TRBJ2-6	TGTGCCAGCAGCGCCGGGTCCTCTGGGGCCAACGTCCTGACTTTC	CASSAGSSGANVLTF
many	TRBV29-1	TRBD2	TRBJ2-5	TGCAGCGTGACTAGCGGGGCCCCATGGACCCAGTACTTC	CSVTSGAPWTQYF
many	TRBV14	NA	TRBJ2-3	TGTGCCAGCAGCCAAGGTCGGCTACCAATGATTGATACGCAGTATTTT	CASSQGRLPMIDTQYF
few	TRBV5-1	TRBD2	TRBJ2-5	TGCGCCAGCAGCTTCCTAGCGGGGGGGCCAGAGACCCAGTACTTC	CASSFLAGGPETQYF
NA	TRBV12-3/TRBV12-4	NA	TRBJ1-2	TGTGCCAGCAGTTTAGTCCCCAACGCTTATGGCTACACCTTC	CASSLVPNAYGYTF
NA	TRBV19	NA	TRBJ2-1	TGTGCCAGTAGCCTTGGGGTTCCCTCCTACAATGAGCAGTTCTTC	CASSLGVPSYNEQFF
many	TRBV2	NA	TRBJ1-4	TGTGCCAGCAGAAGAGACACGGGGGCGGCTAATGAAAAACTGTTTTTT	CASRRDTGAANEKLFF
many	TRBV15	TRBD1	TRBJ1-1	TGTGCCACCAGCCCCCGGGGACAGAGACTCATGAACACTGAAGCTTTCTTT	CATSPRGQRLMNTEAFF
few	TRBV5-4	NA	TRBJ1-1	TGTGCCAGCAGCTTGGCCGCGGGGGCCCGGGCAACGGAAGAAGCTTTCTTT	CASSLAAGARATEEAFF
NA	TRBV28	TRBD1	TRBJ2-5	TGTGCCAGCAAGGGAGCACAGGGGCTTATCTGGACCCAGTACTTC	CASKGAQGLIWTQYF
NA	TRBV12-3/TRBV12-4	TRBD2	TRBJ2-1	TGTGTCAGCAGTTCCTCTAGCGGGAGACGGGTTGGTGAGCAGTTCTTC	CVSSSSSGRRVGEQFF
few	TRBV19	NA	TRBJ2-2	TGTGCCAGCCGCCCTGGAGTGGCGAACACCGGGGAGCTGTTTTTT	CASRPGVANTGELFF
NA	TRBV7-6	NA	TRBJ2-2	TGTGCCAGCAGAAAACTACGAGGATACACCGGGGAGCTGTTTTTT	CASRKLRGYTGELFF
many	TRBV6-1	NA	TRBJ1-4	TGTGCCAGCAGTGAAGCCCAGGGGTGGGCGGAAAAACTGTTTTTT	CASSEAQGWAEKLFF
many	TRBV6-6	TRBD1	TRBJ2-2	TGTGCCAGCAGACAGGACAGGGGGCACGGCACCGGGGAGCTGTTTTTT	CASRQDRGHGTGELFF
many	TRBV12-3/TRBV12-4	NA	TRBJ1-1	TGTGCCAGCACCTCCCGGTTCCGGACTGAAGCTTTCTTT	CASTSRFRTEAFF
NA	TRBV6-5	TRBD1	TRBJ2-1	TGTGCCAGCAGCCGGGACAGGATTACCGATGAGCAGTTCTTC	CASSRDRITDEQFF
medium-sized	TRBV20-1	TRBD2	TRBJ2-1	TGCAGTGCTCTACACGAGCGGGAGCGAGACAATGAGCAGTTCTTC	CSALHERERDNEQFF
many	TRBV5-4	NA	TRBJ2-3	TGTGCCAGCAGCTTGCAGGGAAGCACAGATACGCAGTATTTT	CASSLQGSTDTQYF
medium-sized	TRBV18	NA	TRBJ2-1	TGTGCCAGCTCCCCCCACCCACCGCCCAATGAGCAGTTCTTC	CASSPHPPPNEQFF
few	TRBV5-1	NA	TRBJ1-6	TGCGCCAGCAGCTTGGTCGGGGACCCTAATTCACCCCTCCACTTT	CASSLVGDPNSPLHF
many	TRBV28	NA	TRBJ2-1	TGTGCCAGCACCCCGCAGGCCCGTGGGGGGCAGTTCTTC	CASTPQARGGQFF
NA	TRBV5-1	TRBD2	TRBJ2-2	TGCGCCAGCGCCCGGGGGGAGCAGACCGGGGAGCTGTTTTTT	CASARGEQTGELFF
many	TRBV6-2/TRBV6-3	NA	TRBJ1-1	TGTGCCAGCAGTTTGCAGGGGTTGTCTAACACTGAAGCTTTCTTT	CASSLQGLSNTEAFF
few	TRBV5-1	NA	TRBJ2-7	TGCGCCAGCAGCTTGGTATCCGACCCCGGGTTAGAGCAGTACTTC	CASSLVSDPGLEQYF
many	TRBV11-3	TRBD2	TRBJ2-3	TGTGCCAGCAGTGAGCGGGGGGCTCTCGATACGCAGTATTTT	CASSERGALDTQYF
NA	TRBV7-6	TRBD2	TRBJ2-3	TGTGCCAGCAGCTTAGCGCCCAGCGGGGGGCGGACAGATACGCAGTATTTT	CASSLAPSGGRTDTQYF
NA	TRBV7-9	TRBD2	TRBJ2-3	TGTGCCAGCAGCCAGACTAGCGGGGGACTAGATACGCAGTATTTT	CASSQTSGGLDTQYF
few	TRBV7-9	NA	TRBJ1-1	TGTGCCAGCAGCCCAATGTGGGGCACTGAAGCTTTCTTT	CASSPMWGTEAFF
many	TRBV11-2	NA	TRBJ1-1	TGTGCCAGCAGCTTAGGAGTGAACACTGAAGCTTTCTTT	CASSLGVNTEAFF
many	TRBV7-2	NA	TRBJ2-3	TGTGCCAGCAGCTTAGGGTCGGGTGGAATAGATACGCAGTATTTT	CASSLGSGGIDTQYF
NA	TRBV6-4	NA	TRBJ2-1	TGTGCCAGCAGTGACGTGCAAGGGGGCAATGAGCAGTTCTTC	CASSDVQGGNEQFF
many	TRBV27	TRBD1	TRBJ1-2	TGTGCCAGCAGTCCCCCCGGACAGGGGTCTTATGGCTACACCTTC	CASSPPGQGSYGYTF
few	TRBV5-1	TRBD1	TRBJ2-3	TGCGCCAGCAGCTTTGGGACAGTCACAGATACGCAGTATTTT	CASSFGTVTDTQYF
NA	TRBV6-2/TRBV6-3	NA	TRBJ1-1	TGTGCCAGCAGTTGGGCCCTCGTCAAGGGTGAAGCTTTCTTT	CASSWALVKGEAFF
many	TRBV28	NA	TRBJ1-5	TGTGCCAGCAGTTTAGGAGGGCTAAGGCCCCAGCATTTT	CASSLGGLRPQHF
once	TRBV6-5	TRBD1	TRBJ2-6	TGTGCCAGCAGTCCCTTAGCTGTAGGGGGCTACTCTGGGGCCAACGTCCTGACTTTC	CASSPLAVGGYSGANVLTF
NA	TRBV18	NA	TRBJ2-3	TGTGCCAGCTCACCGGCCGCAGATACGCAGTATTTT	CASSPAADTQYF
many	TRBV18	NA	TRBJ2-1	TGTGCCAGCTCACCACCGCAGGGGGGACGGGGCAATGAGCAGTTCTTC	CASSPPQGGRGNEQFF
few	TRBV23-1	TRBD1	TRBJ2-3	TGCGCCAGCAGTCAGGGGATCCTAGGGGGCTCTCGCACAGATACGCAGTATTTT	CASSQGILGGSRTDTQYF
medium-sized	TRBV20-1	TRBD2	TRBJ2-4	TGCAGTGCTGGGACTAGCGGGGGGGCCGCGAACATTCAGTACTTC	CSAGTSGGAANIQYF
many	TRBV20-1	NA	TRBJ2-3	TGCAGTGCTAGGGGTACAGCCAGCACAGATACGCAGTATTTT	CSARGTASTDTQYF
many	TRBV19	TRBD1	TRBJ2-1	TGTGCCAGTAGTCGGCGGACAGGGTACAATGAGCAGTTCTTC	CASSRRTGYNEQFF
many	TRBV20-1	NA	TRBJ1-2	TGCAGTGCTAGAAGCCAGGGAAACTATGGCTACACCTTC	CSARSQGNYGYTF
NA	TRBV29-1	NA	TRBJ2-1	TGCAGCGTTGGACAGGTGGACAATGAGCAGTTCTTC	CSVGQVDNEQFF
few	TRBV18	NA	TRBJ1-4	TGTGCCAGCTCACCCGAAGGACTAGCTAATGAAAAACTGTTTTTT	CASSPEGLANEKLFF
many	TRBV7-8	TRBD2	TRBJ2-1	TGTGCCAGCAGCCTAGCGGACTGGAATGAGCAGTTCTTC	CASSLADWNEQFF
few	TRBV6-4	NA	TRBJ2-1	TGTGCCAGCAGCAGTAGTACTGGTTACAATGAGCAGTTCTTC	CASSSSTGYNEQFF
many	TRBV2	TRBD1	TRBJ2-7	TGTGCCAGCAGTAGGGGACAGGGCGGCGAGCAGTACTTC	CASSRGQGGEQYF
NA	TRBV4-1	NA	TRBJ2-7	TGCGCCAGCAGCCAAAGAGGGGGGACAGTCTACGAGCAGTACTTC	CASSQRGGTVYEQYF
medium-sized	TRBV7-9	NA	TRBJ1-6	TGTGCCAGCGGCCCCGCGGCAGCCAATTCACCCCTCCACTTT	CASGPAAANSPLHF
many	TRBV3-1	NA	TRBJ1-3	TGTGCCAGCAGCTGGGGGGCTGGAAACACCATATATTTT	CASSWGAGNTIYF
NA	TRBV9	NA	TRBJ2-4	TGTGCCAGCAGCGTGGGGAACCTAGCCAAAAACATTCAGTACTTC	CASSVGNLAKNIQYF
many	TRBV10-2	NA	TRBJ2-7	TGCGCCAGCAGTGAGGGTTACGAGCAGTACTTC	CASSEGYEQYF
few	TRBV2	NA	TRBJ2-1	TGTGCCAGCAGTGAAGGGGTCGGGACTCCTAGGGATGAGCAGTTCTTC	CASSEGVGTPRDEQFF
many	TRBV5-1	NA	TRBJ2-1	TGCGCCAGCAATATCGCGGCGGGATACAATGAGCAGTTCTTC	CASNIAAGYNEQFF
few	TRBV20-1	NA	TRBJ2-1	TGCAGTGCAGTGACCGGGACAAGGAAGTACAATGAGCAGTTCTTC	CSAVTGTRKYNEQFF
few	TRBV5-1	NA	TRBJ2-3	TGCGCCAGCAGCTTCCCAAACAGGGGAGGAGCAGATACGCAGTATTTT	CASSFPNRGGADTQYF
few	TRBV4-2	NA	TRBJ2-2	TGTGCCAGCAGCCAAGATCGGGGGAGAGGACCCACCGGGGAGCTGTTTTTT	CASSQDRGRGPTGELFF